The 12 T cell receptor beta chains presented below share a single source sample, sequenced in a study of beta chain features in type 1 diabetes. The entirety of the isolated RNA underwent reverse transcription, so expressed TCRB transcripts were sequenced. Clones were sequenced by immunoSEQ multiplex PCR, and TCRdb holds only the in-frame ones, with some missing. This table holds about 900,000 clones, roughly 15% found once. Sequences were obtained from naive CD4+ T cells from blood. These receptor sequences come from a woman in her late teens or twenties in good health.

The rearrangement links TRBV2 to TRBJ2-7, with D perhaps TRBD2 (6 bases). CDR1 is SNHLY and CDR2 is FYNNEI in the germline V gene. V was shortened by 10 bases and J by 4 bases, with 11 bases between the two germline ends. This CDR3 contains 11 residues. The DNA of the CDR3 is TGTGCCATGACGACTAGATACGAGCAGTACTTC. Translating gives CAMTTRYEQYF.

Notes on this clone: Other DNA sequences in this specimen translate into the identical CDR3. This rearrangement joins TRBV5-1 to TRBJ2-1; 8 bases are shared with TRBD2. CDR1 SGHRS and CDR2 YFSETQ come from the germline V gene. The CDR3 length is 16 residues. V lost 4 bases and J lost 0; bases outside the gene matches: 6. The CDR3 DNA reads as TGCGCCAGCAGCCCAAGGAGCGGGAGCTCCTACAATGAGCAGTTCTTC. This codes for CASSPRSGSSYNEQFF.

This sequence joins TRBV5-1 and TRBJ2-1; TRBD2 agrees at 7 bases. This CDR3 has 16 amino acids. V was clipped by 4 bases and J by 6 bases; unmatched bases: 13. Germline V lookup: CDR1 SGHRS, CDR2 YFSETQ. The CDR3 sequence is CASSALGLGPGNEQFF. CDR3 bases: TGCGCCAGCAGCGCATTAGGACTAGGTCCCGGCAATGAGCAGTTCTTC. Drawing the rest from reference TRBV5-1 and TRBJ2-1, the complete variable domain is KAGVTQTPRYLIKTRGQQVTLSCSPISGHRSVSWYQQTPGQGLQFLFEYFSETQRNKGNFPGRFSGRQFSNSRSEMNVSTLELGDSALYLCASSALGLGPGNEQFFGPGTRLTVL.

About this clone: The junction differs from germline at one of its ends, possibly a read error. The V and J genes are TRBV7-3 and TRBJ2-2, with D hard to call. Germline V gene data show CDR1 as SGHTA and CDR2 as FQGTGA. CDR3 size: 13 residues. The CDR3 region has the DNA TGTGCCAGCAGCATAACCGGGTCCGGGGAGCTGTTTTTT. This encodes CASSITGSGELFF.

This clone has only a few counts. V is TRBV14 and J is TRBJ2-1; 16 bases agree with TRBD2. With 4 bases clipped from V and 4 bases from J, the junction kept 7 bases outside the gene matches. This CDR3 has 18 residues. Germline V gene data show CDR1 as SGHDN and CDR2 as FVKESK. The CDR3 region is CASSPFGTSGRDYNEQFF. The DNA of the CDR3 is TGTGCCAGCAGCCCCTTTGGGACTAGCGGGAGGGATTACAATGAGCAGTTCTTC.

Comments on this clone: This specimen includes other DNA sequences encoding the same CDR3. The DNA of the CDR3 is TGTGCCAGCAGCGTCACTGGGGGCCCCTACAATGAGCAGTTCTTC. Encoded protein: CASSVTGGPYNEQFF. The V and J genes are TRBV9 and TRBJ2-1, with a possible D match to TRBD1 (6 bases). CDR1 SGDLS and CDR2 YYNGEE come from the germline V gene. This CDR3 region has 15 residues. V was clipped by 2 bases and J by 2 bases, with 11 bases between them.

The genes are TRBV5-6 and TRBJ2-1, with D tentatively TRBD1 or TRBD2 (6 bases each). The CDR3 has 14 amino acids. Trimming took off 4 bases at V and 7 bases at J, with 15 bases between the two ends. Germline CDR1 SGHDT, CDR2 YYEEEE. CDR3 sequence reads: CASSATTGGNEQFF. CDR3 DNA: TGTGCCAGCAGCGCCACGACAGGAGGGAATGAGCAGTTCTTC.

In its sample, this clone was seen many times. This sequence joins TRBV4-3 and TRBJ2-3; D is ambiguous. Between the trimmed V and J ends, which lost 1 base and 3 bases, there was a span of 5 bases. The CDR3 extends over 13 amino acids. CDR1 and CDR2 (germline): LGHNA, YSLEER. The CDR3 sequence: CASSQVGTDTQYF. DNA of the CDR3: TGCGCCAGCAGCCAAGTGGGGACAGATACGCAGTATTTT.

In this sample, this clone turned up a few times. The rearrangement links TRBV2 to TRBJ1-2, with 7 positions matching TRBD1. CDR1 and CDR2 (germline): SNHLY, FYNNEI. The junction had 3 bases not matched to a gene; V was cut back by 7 bases and J by 4 bases. This CDR3 contains 12 residues. This chain's CDR3 is CASKRDSYGYTF. The CDR3 bases are TGTGCCAGCAAACGGGACAGCTATGGCTACACCTTC. Full variable domain (rest looked up from reference TRBV2 and TRBJ1-2): EPEVTQTPSHQVTQMGQEVILRCVPISNHLYFYWYRQILGQKVEFLVSFYNNEISEKSEIFDDQFSVERPDGSNFTLKIRSTKLEDSAMYFCASKRDSYGYTFGSGTRLTVV.

This clone was found a few times. This chain uses TRBV9 with TRBJ2-7, with a possible D match to TRBD2 (6 bases). Germline lookup yields CDR1 SGDLS and CDR2 YYNGEE. The CDR3 length is 15 residues. V lost 4 bases to trimming and J lost 8 bases, with 22 bases between them. CDR3 nucleotides: TGTGCCAGCAGCAAAGTAGGGACTCCCGCGGAGAAGCAGTACTTC. This encodes CASSKVGTPAEKQYF.

CDR3 DNA sequence: TGTGCCAGCAGCCCCCACCACGGGGGGGCAGATACGCAGTATTTT. Its translation: CASSPHHGGADTQYF. The chain joins TRBV7-9 to TRBJ2-3; 8 bases line up with TRBD2. Germline trimming cut 5 bases from V and 4 bases from J; bases unmatched to any gene: 8. This CDR3 spans 15 amino acids. In germline, CDR1 is SEHNR, CDR2 FQNEAQ (reference sequence).

This clone was observed a few times. This chain joins TRBV1 and TRBJ2-3; the table's D call, TRBD2, was not checked against the DNA. TRBV1 is classified as a pseudogene. The CDR3 loop spans 15 amino acids. CDR3 coding DNA: TGCACCAGCAGCCAGGAAGGGACTAGCGGGGGCACGCAGTATTTT. Translated, it gives CTSSQEGTSGGTQYF.